This record concerns one T cell receptor (beta chain) sequence. Germline-derived CDR1 and CDR2 are LNHDA and SQIVND (reference sequence). V was trimmed by 5 bases and J by 1 base, leaving 11 bases between them. The CDR3 sequence is 14 residues long. Repertoires were generated with immunoSEQ multiplex PCR, while TCRdb's copy carries only in-frame clones and drops some. In the table there are 180,000 or so clones, roughly four fifths of which are singletons. The data stem from a study of blood T cell repertoires in COVID-19. The sequencing input was PBMCs or T cells enriched from blood (not recorded which). This sequence joins TRBV19 and TRBJ1-2; no firm D call. The sequence was collected from a middle-aged man who had recovered from COVID-19. This CDR3 is CASSPGVVNYGYTF. CDR3 in DNA: TGTGCCAGTAGTCCCGGAGTAGTTAACTATGGCTACACCTTC.